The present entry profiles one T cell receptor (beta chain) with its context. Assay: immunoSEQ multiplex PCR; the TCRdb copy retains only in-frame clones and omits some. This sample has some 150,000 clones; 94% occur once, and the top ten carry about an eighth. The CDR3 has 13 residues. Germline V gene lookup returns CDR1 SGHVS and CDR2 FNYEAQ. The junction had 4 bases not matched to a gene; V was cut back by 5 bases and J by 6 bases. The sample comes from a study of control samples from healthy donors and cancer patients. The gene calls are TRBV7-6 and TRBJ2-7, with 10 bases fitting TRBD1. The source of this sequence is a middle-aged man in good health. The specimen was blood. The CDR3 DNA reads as TGTGCCAGCAGCCCGAGGGACAGGGGCGAGCAGTACTTC. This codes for CASSPRDRGEQYF.